The 8 T cell receptor beta chains reported below all come from one sample, sequenced in a study of shared clonotypes between healthy human individuals. Profiling relied on immunoSEQ multiplex PCR, and the TCRdb table lists in-frame clones only, not all of them. The repertoire includes about 1.4 million clones, about 96% of them detected once, and over 1% sits in the top ten. The sequenced sample consisted of naive CD4+ T cells sorted from blood. Subset here: CD45RA+ positively selected. These receptors all come from a man aged 30 to 45 in good health.

The rearrangement links TRBV18 to TRBJ2-7; 13 bases map to TRBD2. Losses at the gene ends were 5 bases for V and 5 bases for J; bases not matched to a gene: 21. The CDR3 has 20 residues. The germline CDR1 and CDR2 sequences are KGHSH and LQKENI. CDR3 nucleotide sequence: TGTGCCAGCTCATCACTAGCGGGAGGGCCTATTTTTCAGTCTTACGACGAGCAGTACTTC. As protein: CASSSLAGGPIFQSYDEQYF.

This clone was detected once. The chain carries TRBV23-1 and TRBJ2-7; 8 nucleotides match TRBD1. TRBV23-1 is filed as an ORF, its function uncertain. J lost 3 bases, V lost 3 bases, and 7 bases had no gene match. The CDR3 consists of 15 residues. This CDR3 is CASSQETGVIYEQYF. CDR3 nucleotides: TGCGCCAGCAGTCAGGAGACAGGGGTTATCTACGAGCAGTACTTC.

The chain employs TRBV6-6 and TRBJ2-3, with D possibly TRBD2 on 6 matching bases. V lost 4 bases and J 2 bases, leaving 10 bases between the germline ends. The CDR3 loop spans 14 amino acids. CDR1 and CDR2 from the germline V gene are MNHNY and SVGAGI (reference sequence). CDR3 nucleotide sequence: TGTGCCAGCAGTTCGGCGGGAACCACAGATACGCAGTATTTT. It codes for CASSSAGTTDTQYF.

Remarks on this clone: In the same sample, other DNA sequences code for this CDR3. J is TRBJ2-7 and V is TRBV5-1; D unclear. The CDR3 sequence is 14 residues long. V was pared by 0 bases and J by 1 base, with 8 bases between. Germline assignment: CDR1 SGHRS and CDR2 YFSETQ. CDR3 sequence (DNA): TGCGCCAGCAGCTTGGATGTGGGTTCCTACGAGCAGTACTTC. Protein sequence: CASSLDVGSYEQYF. Full variable domain (outside the CDR3, taken from reference TRBV5-1 and TRBJ2-7): KAGVTQTPRYLIKTRGQQVTLSCSPISGHRSVSWYQQTPGQGLQFLFEYFSETQRNKGNFPGRFSGRQFSNSRSEMNVSTLELGDSALYLCASSLDVGSYEQYFGPGTRLTVT.

J is TRBJ2-7 and V is TRBV6-1, with D maybe TRBD1 (5 bases). CDR1 and CDR2 from the germline V gene are MNHNS and SASEGT. The CDR3 totals 14 residues. V lost 4 bases and J 6 bases, leaving 16 bases between the germline ends. CDR3 DNA sequence: TGTGCCAGCAGTGTAAGGGGCCTGGGGTTCGAGCAGTACTTC. It encodes CASSVRGLGFEQYF.

The V call is TRBV19, the J call TRBJ2-4; D is uncertain. The germline gives CDR1 LNHDA, CDR2 SQIVND (reference sequence). V lost 0 bases and J 3 bases, leaving 9 bases between the germline ends. This CDR3 spans 15 amino acids. CDR3 in DNA: TGTGCCAGTAGTATAGATGGCAGCTTCAAAAACATTCAGTACTTC. Its translation: CASSIDGSFKNIQYF. Variable domain in full (rest from reference TRBV19 and TRBJ2-4): DGGITQSPKYLFRKEGQNVTLSCEQNLNHDAMYWYRQDPGQGLRLIYYSQIVNDFQKGDIAEGYSVSREKKESFPLTVTSAQKNPTAFYLCASSIDGSFKNIQYFGAGTRLSVL.

V is TRBV7-6 and J is TRBJ2-5, with 9 bases aligning to TRBD1. V lost 3 bases to trimming and J lost 1 base; unmatched junction nucleotides: 9. Per germline, CDR1 SGHVS and CDR2 FNYEAQ. The CDR3 covers 17 residues. CDR3 nucleotide sequence: TGTGCCAGCAGCTTGGGAGGAACAGGGGGCTTCCAAGAGACCCAGTACTTC. This encodes CASSLGGTGGFQETQYF.

This rearrangement joins TRBV5-4 to TRBJ2-1; D may be TRBD2 (6 bases). Per germline, CDR1 SGHNT and CDR2 YYREEE (reference sequence). The CDR3 consists of 15 residues. The ends were cut back, 5 bases at V and 5 bases at J, with 17 bases in the middle. CDR3 protein: CASRVGGGQHNEQFF. DNA of the CDR3: TGTGCCAGCAGGGTCGGGGGAGGCCAACACAATGAGCAGTTCTTC.